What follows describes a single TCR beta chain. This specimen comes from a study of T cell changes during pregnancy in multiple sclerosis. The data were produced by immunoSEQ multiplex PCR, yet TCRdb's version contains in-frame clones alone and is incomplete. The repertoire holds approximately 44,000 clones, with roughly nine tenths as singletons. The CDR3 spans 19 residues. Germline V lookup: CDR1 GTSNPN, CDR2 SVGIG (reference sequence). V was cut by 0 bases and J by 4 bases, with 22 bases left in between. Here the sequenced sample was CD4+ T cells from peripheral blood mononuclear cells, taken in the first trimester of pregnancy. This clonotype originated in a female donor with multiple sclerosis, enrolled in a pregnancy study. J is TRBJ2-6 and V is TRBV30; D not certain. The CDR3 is CAWSVQLYRKVQGANVLTF. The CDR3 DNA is TGTGCCTGGAGTGTACAACTTTACAGAAAGGTACAAGGGGCCAACGTCCTGACTTTC.